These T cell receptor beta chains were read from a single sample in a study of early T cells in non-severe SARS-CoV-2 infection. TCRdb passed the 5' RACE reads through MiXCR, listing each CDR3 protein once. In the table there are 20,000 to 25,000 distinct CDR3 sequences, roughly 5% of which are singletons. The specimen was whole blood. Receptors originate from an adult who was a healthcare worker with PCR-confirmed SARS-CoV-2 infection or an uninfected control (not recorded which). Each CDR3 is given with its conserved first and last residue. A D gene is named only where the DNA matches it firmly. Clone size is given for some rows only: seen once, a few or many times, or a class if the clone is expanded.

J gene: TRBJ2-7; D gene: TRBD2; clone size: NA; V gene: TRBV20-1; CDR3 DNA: TGCAGTGCTAGAAGACGGCGCGGGGTAGCGGGACCCTACGAGCAGTACTTC; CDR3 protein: CSARRRRGVAGPYEQYF
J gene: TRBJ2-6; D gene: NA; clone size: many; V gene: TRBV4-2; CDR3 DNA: TGTGCCAGCAGCCCGAGGGGGTATGGATCTGGGGCCAACGTCCTGACTTTC; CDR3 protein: CASSPRGYGSGANVLTF
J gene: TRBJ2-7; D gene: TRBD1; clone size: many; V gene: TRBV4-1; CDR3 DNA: TGCGCCAGCAGCCGAGGATCGAGGACAGGGAACTACGAGCAGTACTTC; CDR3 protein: CASSRGSRTGNYEQYF
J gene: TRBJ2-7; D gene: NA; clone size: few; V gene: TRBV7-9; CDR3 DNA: TGTGCCAGCACCCGACCAGGCAGCTCCTCCTACGAGCAGTACTTC; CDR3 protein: CASTRPGSSSYEQYF
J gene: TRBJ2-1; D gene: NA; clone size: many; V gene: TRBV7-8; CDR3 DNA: TGTGCCAGCAGCTTGAAAGCGACAGGGATTGTAGCGGTGACCTACAATGAGCAGTTCTTC; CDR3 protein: CASSLKATGIVAVTYNEQFF
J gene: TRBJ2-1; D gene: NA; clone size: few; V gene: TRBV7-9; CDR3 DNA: TGTGCCAGCAGCACCCTGGGGGGGCCCCTCAATGAGCAGTTCTTC; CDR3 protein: CASSTLGGPLNEQFF
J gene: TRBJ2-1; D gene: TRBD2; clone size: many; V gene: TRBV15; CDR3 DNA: TGTGCCACCGGAGGTTTCGCGGGAGGTTCGAATGAGCAGTTCTTC; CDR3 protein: CATGGFAGGSNEQFF
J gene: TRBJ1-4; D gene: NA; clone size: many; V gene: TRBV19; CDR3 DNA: TGTGCCAGTAGTATAGCAGGGGCCGCGAGGGTTGAAAAACTGTTTTTT; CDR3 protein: CASSIAGAARVEKLFF
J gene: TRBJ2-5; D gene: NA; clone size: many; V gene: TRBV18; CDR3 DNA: TGTGCCAGCTCACCACCCAGGGGAAGGAATGAGACCCAGTACTTC; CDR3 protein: CASSPPRGRNETQYF
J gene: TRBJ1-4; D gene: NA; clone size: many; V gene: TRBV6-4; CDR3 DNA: TGTGCCAGCAGTGACTGGAGCGGTGAAAAACTGTTTTTT; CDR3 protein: CASSDWSGEKLFF
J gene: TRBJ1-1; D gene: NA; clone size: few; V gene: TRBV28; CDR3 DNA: TGTGCCAGCAGCCCTTGGGTCCCCGGAGGAGGCACTGAAGCTTTCTTT; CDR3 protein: CASSPWVPGGGTEAFF
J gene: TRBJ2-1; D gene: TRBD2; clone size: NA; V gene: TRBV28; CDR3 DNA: TGTGCCAGCAGTGAGACTAGCGGGATATACAATGAGCAGTTCTTC; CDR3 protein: CASSETSGIYNEQFF
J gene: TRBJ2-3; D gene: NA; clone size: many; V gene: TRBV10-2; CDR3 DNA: TGCGCCAGCAGTGAGGACAGGAGGGGGGCGAGCACAGATACGCAGTATTTT; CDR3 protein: CASSEDRRGASTDTQYF
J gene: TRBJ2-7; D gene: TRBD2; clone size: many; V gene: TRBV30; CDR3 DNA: TGTGCCTGGAGTGAGGCAGGCGGACTAGCGGGAAGACCCTACGAGCAGTACTTC; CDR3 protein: CAWSEAGGLAGRPYEQYF
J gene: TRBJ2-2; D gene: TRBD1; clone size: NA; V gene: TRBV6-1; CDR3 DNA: TGTGCCAGCCTACACAGGGGGCCCGGGGAGCTGTTTTTT; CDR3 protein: CASLHRGPGELFF
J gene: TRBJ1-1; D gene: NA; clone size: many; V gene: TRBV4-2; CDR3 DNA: TGTGCCAGCAGCCAAGACGGCAGGGAAGCTTTCTTT; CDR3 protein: CASSQDGREAFF
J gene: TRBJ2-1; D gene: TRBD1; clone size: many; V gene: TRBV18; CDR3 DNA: TGTGCCAGCTCACCACGGGGACAGGTATACAATGAGCAGTTCTTC; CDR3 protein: CASSPRGQVYNEQFF
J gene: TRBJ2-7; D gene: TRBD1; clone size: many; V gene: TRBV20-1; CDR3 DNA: TGCAGTGCTAGCGACAGGGGGCTCTACGAGCAGTACTTC; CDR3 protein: CSASDRGLYEQYF
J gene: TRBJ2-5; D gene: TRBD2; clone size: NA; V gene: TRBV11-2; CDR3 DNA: TGTGCCAGCAGCTTAGGGGACTATTCCAGCGGCGAGACCCAGTACTTC; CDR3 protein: CASSLGDYSSGETQYF
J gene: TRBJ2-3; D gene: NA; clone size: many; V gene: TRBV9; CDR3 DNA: TGTGCCAGCAGCGTAGGCCCAGCAGATACGCAGTATTTT; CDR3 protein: CASSVGPADTQYF
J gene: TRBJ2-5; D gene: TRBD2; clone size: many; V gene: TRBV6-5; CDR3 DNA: TGTGCCAGCAGTTACTCCCGGACTAGCGAAGAGGGCCAGTACTTC; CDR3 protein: CASSYSRTSEEGQYF
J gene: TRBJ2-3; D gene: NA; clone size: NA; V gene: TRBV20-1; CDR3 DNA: TGCAGTGCTAGTGTACGGTGGAGCGGCACAGATACGCAGTATTTT; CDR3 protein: CSASVRWSGTDTQYF
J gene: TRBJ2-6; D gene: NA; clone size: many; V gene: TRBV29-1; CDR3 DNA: TGCGCAGGGGGGGCGCCTGGGGCCAACGTCCTGACTTTC; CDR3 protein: CAGGAPGANVLTF
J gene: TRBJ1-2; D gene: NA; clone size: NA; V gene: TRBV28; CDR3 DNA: TGTGCCAGCAGTTTATTAGGTCAGGGGTTAACTAACTATGGCTACACCTTC; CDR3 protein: CASSLLGQGLTNYGYTF
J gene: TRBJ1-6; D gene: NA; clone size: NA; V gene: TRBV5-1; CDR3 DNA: TGCGCCAGCAGCCCAGGGAGCTCCTATAATTCACCCCTCCACTTT; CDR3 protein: CASSPGSSYNSPLHF
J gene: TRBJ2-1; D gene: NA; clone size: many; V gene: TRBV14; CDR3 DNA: TGTGCCAGCAGCCTCCAGACGGGGGATGAGCAGTTCTTC; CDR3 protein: CASSLQTGDEQFF
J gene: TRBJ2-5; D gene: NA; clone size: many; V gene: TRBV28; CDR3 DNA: TGTGCCAGCAGTTTGTTTGCAGGGCAAGAGACCCAGTACTTC; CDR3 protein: CASSLFAGQETQYF
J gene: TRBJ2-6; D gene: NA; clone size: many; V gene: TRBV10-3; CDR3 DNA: TGTGCCATCAGGACGGCCGCCGGGGCCAACGTCCTGACTTTC; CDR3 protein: CAIRTAAGANVLTF
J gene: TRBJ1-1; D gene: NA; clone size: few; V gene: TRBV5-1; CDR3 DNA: TGCGCCAGCAGCTTGGGACAGGCGAGGACTGAAGCTTTCTTT; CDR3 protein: CASSLGQARTEAFF
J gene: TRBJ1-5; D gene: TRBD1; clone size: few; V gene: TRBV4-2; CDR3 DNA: TGTGCCAGCAGCCAAGGGGGACAGGGAGAGCAGCCCCAGCATTTT; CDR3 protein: CASSQGGQGEQPQHF
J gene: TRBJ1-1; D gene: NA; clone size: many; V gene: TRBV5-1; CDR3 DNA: TGCGCCAGCAGCGAGGGACATATGAACACTGAAGCTTTCTTT; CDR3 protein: CASSEGHMNTEAFF
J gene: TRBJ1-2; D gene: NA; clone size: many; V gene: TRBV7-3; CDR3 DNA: TGTGCCAGCAGCTACAAAAATAGGGTCTGGAAGACTAACTATGTCTACACCTTC; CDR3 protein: CASSYKNRVWKTNYVYTF
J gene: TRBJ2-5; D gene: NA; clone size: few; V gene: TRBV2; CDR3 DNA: TGTGCCAGCAGCTTCTCGGACAGAGAGACCCAGTACTTC; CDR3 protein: CASSFSDRETQYF
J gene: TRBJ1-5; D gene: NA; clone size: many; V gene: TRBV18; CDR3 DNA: TGTGCCAGCTCTCTGGGAGCTCATCAGCCCCAGCATTTT; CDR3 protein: CASSLGAHQPQHF
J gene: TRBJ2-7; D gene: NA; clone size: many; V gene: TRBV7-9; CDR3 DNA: TGTGCCAGCAGCCCCCCGGGGTTCTACGAGCAGTACTTC; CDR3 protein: CASSPPGFYEQYF
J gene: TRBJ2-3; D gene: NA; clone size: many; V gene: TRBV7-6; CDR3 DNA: TGTGCCAGCAGCTTAGACAGCGTAGATACGCAGTATTTT; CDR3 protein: CASSLDSVDTQYF
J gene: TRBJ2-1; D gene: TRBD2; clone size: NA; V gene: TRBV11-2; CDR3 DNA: TGTGCCAGCAGCGAGTACGCGGGGGGCGGTGAGCAGTTCTTC; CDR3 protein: CASSEYAGGGEQFF